Below, 28 T cell receptor beta chains from the same sample are listed, as sequenced in a study of blood T cells in healthy people across ages (dated by TCRdb to between 2014 and 2016). Receptors were amplified or captured by 5' RACE. TCRdb lists the instrument as Illumina HiSeq 2500. The second PCR ran for roughly 6 to 11 cycles and used a J-beta primer mix along with a sample-barcoded 5' primer. TCRdb ran its own pipeline on the public reads, namely fastp trimming at Q25 and MiXCR clone calling, and kept in-frame beta chains. Rows are unified per CDR3 protein, each entry keeping the most common DNA and genes. This sample comprises 1.2 million to 1.5 million distinct CDR3 sequences, about 40% of them detected only once. The ten top clones hold approximately 7.9% of the sample. The sequenced sample was blood. All receptors come from a woman aged 18 to 35 in good health.

CDR3 loop: CASRSGTEGYGYTF. The CDR3 DNA sequence: TGTGCCAGCAGATCCGGGACAGAGGGCTATGGCTACACCTTC. The gene calls are TRBV12-3 or TRBV12-4 and TRBJ1-2, with 7 bases that match TRBD1. V shed 6 bases and J 4 bases; nucleotides not matched to a gene: 8. This CDR3 has 14 residues.

The CDR3, as DNA: TGCAGTGCTAGAGATCTCCAGCCAGAAGAGACCCAGTACTTC. Protein sequence: CSARDLQPEETQYF. This rearrangement joins TRBV20-1 to TRBJ2-5; D not certain. Looked up from germline, CDR1 is DFQATT and CDR2 is SNEGSKA (reference sequence). Trimming cost V 0 bases and J 3 bases, with 11 bases left between them. The CDR3 has 14 amino acids.

This clonotype turned up a few times. The chain combines TRBV12-3 or TRBV12-4 with TRBJ2-2; unclear D gene. The CDR3 runs 14 residues. Trimming removed 6 bases at V and 3 bases at J, with 11 bases between. CDR3 nucleotides: TGTGCCAGCAGCGCAGTTGGGCACACCGGGGAGCTGTTTTTT. Protein product: CASSAVGHTGELFF.

V gene TRBV7-2 combines with J gene TRBJ1-2; D is undetermined. The V end lost 1 base, the J end lost 0 bases, and 12 bases lay between the germline ends. This CDR3 spans 16 amino acids. Germline loops: CDR1 SGHTA, CDR2 FQGNSA. For the CDR3, the DNA is TGTGCCAGCAGCTTAGATTCTGGCAGGACTAACTATGGCTACACCTTC. Amino acids: CASSLDSGRTNYGYTF.

The chain carries TRBV6-6 and TRBJ2-3; D remains ambiguous. With 2 bases removed from V and 0 bases from J, the gap between germline ends came to 9 bases. Germline CDR1 reads MNHNY; CDR2 reads SVGAGI (reference sequence). There are 15 residues in the CDR3. The CDR3 sequence is CASSYGDTSTDTQYF. CDR3 nucleotide sequence: TGTGCCAGCAGTTACGGGGATACTAGCACAGATACGCAGTATTTT.

This clonotype was detected a few times. The J gene is TRBJ2-2, the V gene TRBV5-1; 7 bases match TRBD2. V was pared by 5 bases and J by 1 base, with 2 bases of the junction left unmatched. The CDR3 has 14 amino acids. Germline V lookup: CDR1 SGHRS, CDR2 YFSETQ. The CDR3 is CASSWTRNTGELFF. The CDR3 region has the DNA TGCGCCAGCAGTTGGACTAGGAACACCGGGGAGCTGTTTTTT.

The chain employs TRBV7-9 and TRBJ2-4; tentative D call: TRBD2 (6 bases). Between the trimmed V and J ends, which lost 7 bases and 3 bases, there was a span of 19 bases. The germline V gene encodes CDR1 SEHNR and CDR2 FQNEAQ (reference sequence). This CDR3 region has 16 residues. For the CDR3, the DNA is TGTGCCAGCACCATTTGGGGAGGCGTGAGCAAAAACATTCAGTACTTC. Amino acid sequence: CASTIWGGVSKNIQYF.

This clonotype was recorded a few times. The rearrangement uses TRBV20-1 and TRBJ2-4, with 10 bases fitting TRBD2. This CDR3 contains 15 residues. CDR1 and CDR2 (germline): DFQATT, SNEGSKA (reference sequence). The junction had 13 bases not matched to a gene; V was cut back by 1 base and J by 13 bases. This chain's CDR3 is CSARGTSGFYNEQYF. The CDR3 coding sequence is TGCAGTGCTAGAGGGACTAGCGGATTTTACAATGAGCAGTACTTC.

The rearrangement links TRBV19 to TRBJ1-2; TRBD1 matches at 7 bases. V was clipped by 5 bases and J by 4 bases; unmatched bases: 10. The CDR3 totals 15 residues. Germline loops: CDR1 LNHDA, CDR2 SQIVND (reference sequence). CDR3 protein: CASSPPTGAPYGYTF. The CDR3 DNA reads TGTGCCAGTAGTCCTCCCACAGGGGCCCCCTATGGCTACACCTTC. The complete variable domain, with remaining parts taken from reference TRBV19 and TRBJ1-2, reads DGGITQSPKYLFRKEGQNVTLSCEQNLNHDAMYWYRQDPGQGLRLIYYSQIVNDFQKGDIAEGYSVSREKKESFPLTVTSAQKNPTAFYLCASSPPTGAPYGYTFGSGTRLTVV.

Only a few counts were recorded for this clonotype. The J gene is TRBJ2-1, the V gene TRBV29-1; no firm D call. CDR3 length equals 10 residues. Trimming left V 6 bases short and J 10 bases short, with 10 bases between. The V gene's germline CDR1 is SQVTM and CDR2 ANQGSEA. CDR3 protein: CSVARTEQFF. CDR3 in DNA: TGCAGCGTAGCTAGGACCGAGCAGTTCTTC.

Details on this clonotype: Its ends do not fully match the called genes, so a read error is possible. The rearrangement joins TRBV6-5 to TRBJ2-1; D possibly corresponds to TRBD2 (6 bases). The J call is in doubt because the DNA end fits TRBJ2-7 better. Per germline, CDR1 MNHEY and CDR2 SVGAGI. The CDR3 loop spans 18 amino acids. CDR3 coding DNA: TGTGTCAGCAGTTACTCGAATCCTGGGGGAGGAAAACTCTACGAGCAGTACTTC. Its translation is CVSSYSNPGGGKLYEQYF.

The genes are TRBV20-1 and TRBJ2-1; TRBD2 matches at 15 bases. Losses at the gene ends were 2 bases for V and 7 bases for J; bases not matched to a gene: 9. Germline CDR1 DFQATT, CDR2 SNEGSKA (reference sequence). CDR3 size: 17 residues. The CDR3 nucleotides are TGCAGTGCTAGAACCTGGACTAGCGGGGGGGGACTGAATGAGCAGTTCTTC. It encodes CSARTWTSGGGLNEQFF.

The chain carries TRBV7-8 and TRBJ2-7; possible D gene TRBD1, 7 bases. The DNA end lines up better with TRBJ2-5; the J call may be wrong. The CDR3 covers 14 residues. Germline CDR1 SGHVS, CDR2 FQNEAQ. The CDR3 DNA reads TGTGCCAGCAGCTGGGCCTCAGGGGGGGAGACCCAGTACTTC. This translates into CASSWASGGETQYF.

This clonotype showed up just a few times. This sequence joins TRBV6-5 and TRBJ1-2; no firm D call. The CDR3 totals 14 residues. CDR1 and CDR2 from the germline V gene are MNHEY and SVGAGI. V gave up 7 bases and J gave up 6 bases, with 18 bases separating them. CDR3 nucleotide sequence: TGTGCCAGCACCACCGTGGGAGAAACAGATGGCTACACCTTC. The encoded protein is CASTTVGETDGYTF.

V usage is TRBV27 and J usage is TRBJ2-7; 7 positions match TRBD1. The germline gives CDR1 MNHEY, CDR2 SMNVEV (reference sequence). CDR3 size: 14 residues. V was pared by 4 bases and J by 3 bases, with 6 bases of the junction left unmatched. The CDR3 DNA sequence: TGTGCCAGCAGTTCGGGGACAGAACACTACGAGCAGTACTTC. Translated, it gives CASSSGTEHYEQYF.

The chain uses TRBV7-3 and TRBJ1-1; D is uncertain. The germline V and J ends were trimmed by 5 bases and 2 bases, with 9 bases remaining between them. CDR1 SGHTA and CDR2 FQGTGA come from the germline V gene. This CDR3 spans 13 amino acids. The CDR3 protein is CASSEQHNTEAFF. The CDR3 coding sequence is TGTGCCAGCAGCGAACAGCATAACACTGAAGCTTTCTTT.

As to this clonotype: Mismatch with germline at one junction end may stem from a read error. The chain couples TRBV6-5 to TRBJ2-5; 8 nucleotides match TRBD2. CDR1 and CDR2 from the germline V gene are MNHEY and SVGAGI. The CDR3 has 16 residues. CDR3 nucleotide sequence: TGTGCCTGCAGTTACACCTCTCTAGCGGGCCAAGAGACCCAGTACTTC. It yields the protein CACSYTSLAGQETQYF.

On this clonotype: This clone may be a read error of a much larger clone one base away. V is TRBV28 and J is TRBJ1-5; D gene uncertain. V was pared by 6 bases and J by 9 bases, with 9 bases between. Per germline, CDR1 MDHEN and CDR2 SYDVKM. CDR3 length: 11 residues. CDR3 residues: CASSGVMPQHF. The CDR3 region has the DNA TGTGCCAGCAGCGGGGTGATGCCCCAGCATTTT.

The rearrangement links TRBV6-1 to TRBJ1-2; D is unresolved. The V gene's germline CDR1 is MNHNS and CDR2 SASEGT. Trimming shortened V by 2 bases and J by 1 base, and 5 bases separated the two germline ends. The length of the CDR3 is 13 residues. The CDR3 loop reads CASSESRNYGYTF. CDR3 bases: TGTGCCAGCAGTGAAAGTCGTAACTATGGCTACACCTTC.

The chain combines TRBV12-3 or TRBV12-4 with TRBJ2-3, with 8 bases identical to TRBD2. The J segment lost 3 bases and the V segment lost 8 bases, leaving 4 bases of the junction unmatched. The CDR3 has 13 amino acids. The CDR3, as DNA: TGTGCCAGCTGCCGGGGGGGTACAGATACGCAGTATTTT. This codes for CASCRGGTDTQYF.

The rearrangement uses TRBV7-3 and TRBJ2-1, with 8 bases matching TRBD2. CDR3 length: 17 amino acids. Per the germline V gene, CDR1 is SGHTA and CDR2 is FQGTGA. V shed 2 bases, J shed 6 bases, and the junction held 12 bases outside the gene matches. CDR3 residues: CASSLRGGERGLNEQFF. As DNA, the CDR3 is TGTGCCAGCAGCTTACGGGGGGGGGAGCGGGGCCTCAATGAGCAGTTCTTC.

A few counts support this clonotype. The chain has TRBV7-9 and TRBJ1-2, with 12 bases that match TRBD1. V shed 2 bases and J 7 bases; nucleotides not matched to a gene: 5. Per germline, CDR1 SEHNR and CDR2 FQNEAQ (reference sequence). This CDR3 spans 15 amino acids. CDR3 DNA: TGTGCCAGCAGCTTATCGGGACAGGGGGCACTTGGCTACACCTTC. It is translated as CASSLSGQGALGYTF. Supplemented by reference TRBV7-9 and TRBJ1-2, the full variable domain reads DTGVSQNPRHKITKRGQNVTFRCDPISEHNRLYWYRQTLGQGPEFLTYFQNEAQLEKSRLLSDRFSAERPKGSFSTLEIQRTEQGDSAMYLCASSLSGQGALGYTFGSGTRLTVV.

This clonotype was seen a handful of times. The chain combines TRBV20-1 with TRBJ2-3; D is undetermined. CDR3 length: 11 residues. Germline V gene data show CDR1 as DFQATT and CDR2 as SNEGSKA (reference sequence). CDR3 in amino acids: CSHLRTDTQYF. CDR3 coding DNA: TGCAGCCACCTCCGCACAGATACGCAGTATTTT.

This clonotype has just a few counts. V usage is TRBV20-1 and J usage is TRBJ1-2, with unresolved D. Trimming removed 0 bases from V and 3 bases from J, with 11 bases in between. Per the germline V gene, CDR1 is DFQATT and CDR2 is SNEGSKA (reference sequence). This CDR3 region has 14 residues. The CDR3 DNA is TGCAGTGCTAGAGAGAGGCAGGCTTACTATGGCTACACCTTC. Encoded protein: CSARERQAYYGYTF.

This clonotype was observed a single time. The V gene is TRBV6-1, the J gene TRBJ1-5, with D tentatively TRBD1 (6 bases). This CDR3 region has 13 residues. Germline loops: CDR1 MNHNS, CDR2 SASEGT. The CDR3 coding sequence is TGTGCGGGGGGGGCTTATAGCAATCAGCCCCAGCATTTT. Amino acids: CAGGAYSNQPQHF.

V and J are TRBV7-9 and TRBJ2-3, with D perhaps given as TRBD1 or TRBD2 (5 bases each). V was shortened by 10 bases and J by 3 bases, with 17 bases between the two germline ends. CDR1 and CDR2 from the germline V gene are SEHNR and FQNEAQ (reference sequence). This CDR3 contains 14 residues. The CDR3 region has the DNA TGTGCCACCCGAGGGGAGCGGTTGACAGATACGCAGTATTTT. Its protein product is CATRGERLTDTQYF.

The chain combines TRBV7-8 with TRBJ1-2; D ambiguous. V gave up 1 base and J gave up 5 bases, with 17 bases separating them. Germline assignment: CDR1 SGHVS and CDR2 FQNEAQ. The CDR3 is 16 residues long. CDR3 protein: CASSLDRPRGQYGYTF. CDR3 DNA sequence: TGTGCCAGCAGCTTAGATAGGCCCCGCGGTCAATATGGCTACACCTTC.

This chain joins TRBV5-1 and TRBJ2-6; D might be TRBD1 (6 bases). Trimming took 4 bases from V and 4 from J, leaving 15 bases between them. Germline V gives CDR1 SGHRS, CDR2 YFSETQ. The CDR3 totals 16 residues. The CDR3 sequence is CASSPTGDRGANVLTF. The CDR3 bases are TGCGCCAGCAGCCCGACAGGCGACAGGGGGGCCAACGTCCTGACTTTC.